This TCR beta chain was obtained from a study of CD8+ T cells in alopecia areata. Study-wide context: Treated patients were given oral tofacitinib, which was dosed at 5 to 10 mg twice daily.

RNA, once extracted, was reverse transcribed into cDNA for use as the sequencing template. The repertoire was sequenced with immunoSEQ multiplex PCR; TCRdb's copy has only in-frame clones and lacks some. The repertoire holds fewer than 200,000 clones, with approximately 57% as singletons. Treatment described: oral pan-JAK inhibitor, 5-10 mg twice daily. Researchers took lesional scalp punch biopsies and peripheral blood from people who were alopecia areata patients. Notes on this clone: The antigen remains undetermined.

Regarding the study as a whole: Compared with normal scalp, lesional scalp had higher clonality and more expanded CD8+ clones. Scalp and blood retained many expanded lesional clones during tofacitinib.

The clonotype comes from a human donor with alopecia areata. Sequences were derived from CD4+ T cells sorted from blood, sampled at week 24, from a patient treated with tofacitinib.

CDR3 residues: CPWDRDYEQYF. CDR3 sequence (DNA): TGCCCCTGGGACAGGGACTACGAGCAGTACTTC. V is TRBV20-1 and J is TRBJ2-7, with 9 bases identical to TRBD1. Germline values: CDR1 DFQATT, CDR2 SNEGSKA (reference sequence). CDR3 length: 11 amino acids.